The count of the clone carrying this T cell receptor beta chain is one. Under the authors' procedure: Nucleated cell counts were estimated from reference gene primer amplification. This table comes from immunoSEQ multiplex PCR, and its TCRdb copy is limited to in-frame clones, with some not included. Clone size and V and J calls were adopted from that table, with D and trimming inferred from the DNA. The sample yields 28,000 or so clones, less than 85% seen once. The CDR3 totals 16 residues. Germline V gene data show CDR1 as SGHAT and CDR2 as FQNNGV. The V gene lost 5 bases and the J gene lost 0 bases, with 15 bases spanning the gap. The sample originates from a study of blood T cell repertoires in COVID-19. At the level of the study: Italy, Spain and the United States were the sources of the convalescent and acute COVID-19 samples.

The specimen sequenced was peripheral blood. The V call is TRBV11-2, the J call TRBJ2-3; perhaps TRBD2 as D (5 bases). The receptor's source is a human donor in a cohort sampled during active COVID-19. CDR3 bases: TGTGCCAGCAGCAAAATATTAGCGACTAGCACAGATACGCAGTATTTT. Its translation is CASSKILATSTDTQYF.